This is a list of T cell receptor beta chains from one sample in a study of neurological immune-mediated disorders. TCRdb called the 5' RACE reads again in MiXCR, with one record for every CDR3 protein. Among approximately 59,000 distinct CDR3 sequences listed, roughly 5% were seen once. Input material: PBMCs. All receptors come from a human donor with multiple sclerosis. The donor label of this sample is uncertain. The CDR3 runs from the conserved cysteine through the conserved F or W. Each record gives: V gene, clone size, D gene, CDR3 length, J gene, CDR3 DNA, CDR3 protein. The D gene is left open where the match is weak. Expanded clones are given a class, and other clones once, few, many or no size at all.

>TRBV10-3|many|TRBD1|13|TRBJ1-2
TGTGCCATCATCCAAAACCAGGGGGCTGGCTACACCTTC
CAIIQNQGAGYTF
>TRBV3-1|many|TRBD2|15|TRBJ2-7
TGTGCCAGCAGCCGTCCTGGACTAGCGGGGTACGAGCAGTACTTC
CASSRPGLAGYEQYF
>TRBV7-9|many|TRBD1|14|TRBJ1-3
TGTGCCAGCAGCTCGGGACAGAGAGGAAACACCATATATTTT
CASSSGQRGNTIYF
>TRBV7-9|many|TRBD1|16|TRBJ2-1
TGTGCCAGCAGCCCCCGAAGGGGGCCCTCCTACAATGAGCAGTTCTTC
CASSPRRGPSYNEQFF
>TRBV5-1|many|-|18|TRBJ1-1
TGCGCCAGCAGCTTGGAAACAGGGAGGGGGGCATGGAACACTGAAGCTTTCTTT
CASSLETGRGAWNTEAFF
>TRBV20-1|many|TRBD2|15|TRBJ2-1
TGCAGTGCTAGAGATATCCGCGGGGGTCGAGATGAGCAGTTCTTC
CSARDIRGGRDEQFF
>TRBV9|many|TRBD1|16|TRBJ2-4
TGTGCCAGCAGCGTAGGGGACAGCCGAGCCAAAAACATTCAGTACTTC
CASSVGDSRAKNIQYF
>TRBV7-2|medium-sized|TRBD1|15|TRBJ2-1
TGTGCCAGCAGCCGAGACAGGGAAGATCGGAATGAGCAGTTCTTC
CASSRDREDRNEQFF
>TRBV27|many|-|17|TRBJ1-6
TGTGCCAGCAGACCGCTGGGGGGAGGTTCCTATAATTCACCCCTCCACTTT
CASRPLGGGSYNSPLHF
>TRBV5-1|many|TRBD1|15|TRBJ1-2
TGCGCCAGCAGCGCCTCCGGGACAGGGGGCGGCGGCTACACCTTC
CASSASGTGGGGYTF
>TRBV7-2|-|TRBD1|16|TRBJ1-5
TGTGCCAGCAGCTTGGAGGGAAACAGGGGGGATCAGCCCCAGCATTTT
CASSLEGNRGDQPQHF
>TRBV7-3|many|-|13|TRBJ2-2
TGTGCCAGCAGCAACCGGGACGGCGGAGAGCTGTTTTTT
CASSNRDGGELFF
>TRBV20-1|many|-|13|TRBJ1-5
TGCAGTGCTAGAGTGGGTCAGCATCAGCCCCAGCATTTT
CSARVGQHQPQHF
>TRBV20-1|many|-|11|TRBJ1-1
TGCAGTGTCTGGGGGGTTTTAGGAGCTTTCTTT
CSVWGVLGAFF
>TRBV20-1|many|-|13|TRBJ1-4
TGCAGTGCTAGTACGGACATCGGCGAAAAACTGTTTTTT
CSASTDIGEKLFF
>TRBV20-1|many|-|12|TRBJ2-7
TGCAGTGCGAAAATCGGGGCCTACGAGCAGTACTTC
CSAKIGAYEQYF
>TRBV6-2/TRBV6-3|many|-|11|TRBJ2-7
TGTGCCAGCAGCCTGAACTACGAGCAGTACTTC
CASSLNYEQYF
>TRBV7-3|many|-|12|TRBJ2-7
TGTGCCAGCAGCTTGGCGGGTGGCGAGCAGTACTTC
CASSLAGGEQYF
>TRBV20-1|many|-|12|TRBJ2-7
TGCAGTGCTAGAGACAGGCTATACGAGCAGTACTTC
CSARDRLYEQYF
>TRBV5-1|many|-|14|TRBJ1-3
TGCGCCAGCAGCCCGGCGTCCTCTGGAAACACCATATATTTT
CASSPASSGNTIYF
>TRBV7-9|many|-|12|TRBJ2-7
TGTGCCAGCAGCTTAGGTGTTTACGAGCAGTACTTC
CASSLGVYEQYF
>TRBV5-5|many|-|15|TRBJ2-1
TGTGCCAGCAGCTTGCTGGGGGGTGGCTACAATGAGCAGTTCTTC
CASSLLGGGYNEQFF